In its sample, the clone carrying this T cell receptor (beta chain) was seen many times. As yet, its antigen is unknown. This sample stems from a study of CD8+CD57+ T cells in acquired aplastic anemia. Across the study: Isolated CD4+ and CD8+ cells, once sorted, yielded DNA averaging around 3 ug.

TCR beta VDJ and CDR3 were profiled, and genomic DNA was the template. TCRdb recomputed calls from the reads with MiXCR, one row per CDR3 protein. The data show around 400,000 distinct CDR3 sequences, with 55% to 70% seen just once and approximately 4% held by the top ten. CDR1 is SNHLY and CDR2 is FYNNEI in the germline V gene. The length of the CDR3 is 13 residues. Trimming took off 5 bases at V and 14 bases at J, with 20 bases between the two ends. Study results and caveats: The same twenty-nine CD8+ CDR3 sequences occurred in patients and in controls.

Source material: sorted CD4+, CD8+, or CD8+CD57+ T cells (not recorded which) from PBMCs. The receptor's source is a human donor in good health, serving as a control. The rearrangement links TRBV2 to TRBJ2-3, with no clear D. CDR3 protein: CASSNGPQSIRYF. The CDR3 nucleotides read TGTGCCAGCAGTAACGGGCCCCAGAGTATTCGGTATTTT.